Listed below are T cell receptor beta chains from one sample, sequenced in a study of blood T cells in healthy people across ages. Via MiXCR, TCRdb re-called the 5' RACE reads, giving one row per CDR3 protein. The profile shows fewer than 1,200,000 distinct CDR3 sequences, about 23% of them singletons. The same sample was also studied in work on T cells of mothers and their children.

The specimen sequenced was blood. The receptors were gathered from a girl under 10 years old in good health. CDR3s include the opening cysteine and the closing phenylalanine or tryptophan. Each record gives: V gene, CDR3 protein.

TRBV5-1	CASTDRRLATTDTQYF
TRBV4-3	CASSQAASGGIDTQYF
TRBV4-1	CASSLTSGREEQFF
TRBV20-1	CSVWTSTQETQYF
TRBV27	CASISGLGDEQYF
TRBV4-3	CASSRQNSYEQYF
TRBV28	CASSSPIKGAADTQYF
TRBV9	CASGPTGSGTGELFF
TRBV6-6	CASSYSQDEAFF
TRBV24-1	CATSGGGRGETQYF
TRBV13	CASSSNGGQGRNEQFF
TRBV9	CASSVATPASGSHEQFF
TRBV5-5	CASSLEEVYEQYF
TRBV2	CAGSTGFSGNTIYF
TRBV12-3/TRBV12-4	CASSPGTSEYF
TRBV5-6	CASSLEQVLYEQYF
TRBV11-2	CASSLDTSGSPYNEQFF
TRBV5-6	CASRQPSYGYTF
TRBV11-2	CASSSNSGTGYGYTF
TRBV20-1	CSARQGATNEKLFF
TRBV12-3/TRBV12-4	CASRQNSGNYGYTF
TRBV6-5	CASSDRVYEQYF
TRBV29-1	CSVEPLQGGLLEETQYF